This T cell receptor (beta chain) was retrieved from a study of blood T cell repertoires in COVID-19. Overall study context: The United States, Italy and Spain were the sources of the acute and convalescent COVID-19 samples. PBMCs, B-cell-depleted T cells, or T cells were the source of the cDNA or gDNA that made up the material.

V was clipped by 4 bases and J by 1 base, with 10 bases between them. CDR1 and CDR2 (germline): KGHDR, SFDVKD. The CDR3 spans 15 residues. Original handling: It was from reference gene primer amplification that nucleated cell counts were estimated. Sequenced by immunoSEQ multiplex PCR; TCRdb stores in-frame clones only, minus some. D and trimming come from the DNA, and the V and J calls and clone size come from that table. The table has about 110,000 clones, over 75% seen once. The sequence derives from a human donor in a cohort sampled during active COVID-19. The gene calls are TRBV24-1 and TRBJ1-5, with D perhaps TRBD1 (6 bases). The sample taken for sequencing was peripheral blood. CDR3 DNA sequence: TGTGCCACCAGTGAAACCGGACAGAGCAATCAGCCCCAGCATTTT. Protein sequence: CATSETGQSNQPQHF.